The 24 T cell receptor beta chains below come from one sample, sequenced in a study of tumor-infiltrating lymphocytes in primary liver carcinoma. A constant-region primer primed TCR beta cDNA synthesis from about 490 ng of total RNA. TCR beta libraries came from three nested multiplex PCR rounds using slightly modified ARM-PCR. Researchers ran the first two PCR rounds for roughly 11 cycles each with TRBV1-TRBV30 forward primers and a C-beta reverse primer. TCRdb passed the multiplex PCR reads through MiXCR, listing each CDR3 protein once. Of fewer than 40,000 distinct CDR3 sequences in the sample, around 70% were seen once. Between 20 and 30 mg of unsorted bulk tissue served as the source from which RNA and DNA were co-extracted. Sequencing was performed on liver tumor tissue from sampling region 3. Subset reported: tumor region T3, left-lateral pole. The receptors were gathered from a woman in her twenties or thirties with primary liver carcinoma and hepatitis B virus infection.

Details on this clonotype: A much larger clone is a single base away; this may be a read error. Likely a read error: the CDR3 ends without its conserved phenylalanine or tryptophan. The CDR3 is CASSYMAGARGTDTQYL. The CDR3, as DNA: TGTGCCAGCAGTTATATGGCGGGGGCGAGAGGCACAGATACGCAGTATTTG. The V gene is TRBV11-2, the J gene TRBJ2-3, with a tentative D call TRBD2 (7 bases). V lost 6 bases to trimming and J lost 1 base, with 20 bases between them. This CDR3 spans 17 amino acids. The V gene's germline CDR1 is SGHAT and CDR2 FQNNGV.

The table lists this clonotype with a count of one. Given the absence of the conserved phenylalanine or tryptophan at the CDR3 end, a read error is likely. The chain recombines TRBV11-2 with TRBJ1-6, with a tentative D call TRBD1 (5 bases). Germline CDR1 is SGHAT and CDR2 is FQNNGV. CDR3 size: 15 residues. DNA of the CDR3: TGTCCCAGCAGCTTAGATCCAGGGAGGAATTCACACCTCCACGTT. Protein product: CPSSLDPGRNSHLHV.

The J gene is TRBJ1-2, the V gene TRBV29-1; 9 nucleotides match TRBD1. This CDR3 comprises 13 residues. Germline assignment: CDR1 SQVTM and CDR2 ANQGSEA. The ends lost 5 bases at V and 9 bases at J; junction bases unmatched: 10. CDR3 loop: CSVMSWTGESYTF. The CDR3 DNA reads as TGCAGCGTTATGTCTTGGACAGGGGAAAGCTACACCTTC.

For this clonotype: The junction shows a germline mismatch at one end, possibly a read error. The chain has TRBV6-1 and TRBJ1-1; 9 bases align to TRBD1. The CDR3 contains 14 residues. Germline values: CDR1 MNHNS, CDR2 SASEGT. The CDR3 is CTSSVDRGYTETFF. CDR3 nucleotides: TGCACCAGCAGTGTTGACAGGGGGTACACTGAAACTTTCTTT.

In its sample, this clonotype was seen many times. J is TRBJ1-1 and V is TRBV4-1; D is ambiguous. The CDR3 contains 16 residues. Trimming took off 0 bases at V and 0 bases at J, with 11 bases between the two ends. CDR1 is MGHRA and CDR2 is YSYEKL in the germline V gene. The CDR3 loop is CASSQDRRPLNTEAFF. The CDR3 DNA reads TGCGCCAGCAGCCAAGATCGCAGGCCCCTGAACACTGAAGCTTTCTTT.

As for this clonotype: The CDR3 carries no conserved terminal phenylalanine or tryptophan, so it likely arises from a read error. The chain has TRBV5-4 and TRBJ1-6; perhaps TRBD1 as D (5 bases). The CDR3 totals 15 residues. In germline, CDR1 is SGHNT, CDR2 YYREEE (reference sequence). The CDR3 loop reads CASSPRAGDNSPLHS. The CDR3 bases are TGCGCTAGTAGCCCAAGGGCGGGGGATAATTCACCCCTCCACTCT.

The CDR3: CASSPRQAARFYEQYF. In DNA form, the CDR3 reads TGTGCCAGCAGCCCTCGACAGGCCGCCCGATTTTACGAGCAGTACTTC. This chain connects TRBV7-9 to TRBJ2-7, with D possibly matching TRBD1 (6 bases). This CDR3 has 16 amino acids. Germline assignment: CDR1 SEHNR and CDR2 FQNEAQ (reference sequence). V shed 5 bases and J shed 4 bases, with 21 bases lying between them.

The V gene is TRBV28, the J gene TRBJ1-3; unclear D gene. Per the germline V gene, CDR1 is MDHEN and CDR2 is SYDVKM. The CDR3 length is 14 residues. The CDR3 loop is CTGSTQLVRNTIYF. CDR3 DNA: TGTACCGGCTCAACACAGCTGGTGAGAAACACCATATATTTT.

A word on this clonotype: One end of the junction does not line up with germline, which may come from a read error. V is TRBV10-3 and J is TRBJ2-7; D call uncertain. This CDR3 is 13 amino acids long. CDR1 and CDR2 (germline): ENHRY, SYGVKD. Here the CDR3 DNA reads TGTACCATCAGTGAATTGAGTCTCAACGAGCAGTACTTC. Translation gives CTISELSLNEQYF.

With respect to this clonotype: An end of the junction does not agree with germline; a read error may underlie this. The chain couples TRBV6-5 to TRBJ2-2, with TRBD1 matching over 8 bases. Germline CDR1 is MNHEY and CDR2 is SVGAGI. The CDR3 runs to 15 residues. The CDR3 nucleotides read TGTGCCAGGAGTCCGCGGACAGGGATCACCGGGGAGCCGTTTTTT. Amino acid sequence: CARSPRTGITGEPFF.

Concerning this clonotype itself: At one end the junction does not follow the germline gene, possibly because of a read error. The chain carries TRBV4-1 and TRBJ1-1, with D maybe TRBD1 (5 bases). This CDR3 has 15 amino acids. CDR1 and CDR2 from the germline V gene are MGHRA and YSYEKL. Here the CDR3 reads CASCQEGVMNTEAFF. CDR3 bases: TGTGCCAGCTGCCAAGAAGGGGTAATGAACACTGAAGCTTTCTTT.

Turning to this clonotype: A read error may produce the germline difference seen at one junction end. J is TRBJ2-7 and V is TRBV4-2; the match to TRBD1 covers 10 bases. The germline V gene has CDR1 LGHNA and CDR2 YNFKEQ. This CDR3 is built from 16 residues. The CDR3 nucleotides read TGTGTCAGCAGCCAAGGGACAGGGGCCTCCTCCTACGAGCAGTATTTC. Its translation is CVSSQGTGASSYEQYF.

With regard to this clonotype: This CDR3 fails to terminate in the conserved phenylalanine or tryptophan, so it likely reflects a read error. It is unclear where the CDR3 begins or ends on the DNA, so no DNA is shown, and the CDR3 is as TCRdb lists it. This chain uses TRBV11-2 with TRBJ2-5; the D call in the table, TRBD1, was not verified against the DNA. CDR1 and CDR2 (germline): SGHAT, FQNNGV. The CDR3 length is 17 residues, termini included. The CDR3 protein is CASSPPGQGVGKETQYL.

Points on this clonotype: The final CDR3 position lacks the conserved phenylalanine or tryptophan, pointing to a likely read error. Because the CDR3's place on the DNA is in doubt, the DNA is left out and the CDR3 is given as listed by TCRdb. The V and J genes are TRBV12-3 or TRBV12-4 and TRBJ2-5; the table's D call, TRBD1, has no DNA check behind it. The CDR3 region is 15 residues in length, termini included. The CDR3 sequence: CASIIYPGSEETQYI.

Notes on this clonotype: The junction does not match germline at one end; this may be a read error. The rearrangement uses TRBV29-1 and TRBJ1-2; D gene uncertain. Germline V CDR1 and CDR2: SQVTM, ANQGSEA. CDR3 length: 12 amino acids. CDR3 residues: CSVVHWDGGCTF. The CDR3 bases are TGCAGTGTTGTCCATTGGGATGGCGGCTGCACCTTC.

This clonotype was detected only once. A much larger clone lies one base from this, so it may be a read error. Here the CDR3 reads CACSFRPSNQPQHF. The CDR3 region has the DNA TGTGCCTGCAGTTTTCGACCTAGCAATCAGCCCCAGCATTTT. The chain combines TRBV28 with TRBJ1-5; D not resolved. The CDR3 covers 14 residues. Germline lookup yields CDR1 MDHEN and CDR2 SYDVKM.

In its sample, this clonotype was seen many times. The CDR3 carries no conserved terminal phenylalanine or tryptophan, so it likely arises from a read error. The J gene is TRBJ1-5, the V gene TRBV11-2; a possible D gene is TRBD1 (5 bases). Trimming removed 5 bases at V and 1 base at J, with 12 bases between. Looked up from germline, CDR1 is SGHAT and CDR2 is FQNNGV. This CDR3 is built from 15 residues. CDR3 nucleotides: TGTGCCAGCAGCCCCAGGGACGTGAGCAATCAGCCCCAGCATGTT. It specifies CASSPRDVSNQPQHV.

To note about this clonotype: A junction boundary mismatches the germline segment, possibly from a read error. This chain uses TRBV10-3 with TRBJ2-1; D is perhaps TRBD2 (5 bases). Per the germline V gene, CDR1 is ENHRY and CDR2 is SYGVKD. The length of the CDR3 is 14 residues. The CDR3 DNA follows: TGTACCATCAGTCTCACGGCGACCCGGGATGAGCGGTTCTTC. Translated, it gives CTISLTATRDERFF.

Turning to this clonotype: Its ends do not fully match the called genes, so a read error is possible. The chain employs TRBV6-5 and TRBJ2-2; D remains ambiguous. The length of the CDR3 is 15 residues. Germline V gene data show CDR1 as MNHEY and CDR2 as SVGAGI. CDR3 loop: CAGSLMGLNTGELFF. CDR3 DNA: TGTGCCGGCAGTCTCATGGGATTGAACACTGGGGAGCTGTTTTTT.

This clonotype was counted once. The chain links TRBV29-1 to TRBJ2-5; 7 positions agree with TRBD2. CDR1 and CDR2 from the germline V gene are SQVTM and ANQGSEA. This CDR3 comprises 15 residues. The ends lost 2 bases at V and 9 bases at J; junction bases unmatched: 15. This CDR3 reads CSVETGRRVRESQYF. The CDR3 DNA reads TGCAGCGTTGAAACCGGGAGGAGAGTGAGGGAGTCCCAGTACTTC.

On this clonotype: A read error may produce the germline difference seen at one junction end. This chain connects TRBV11-2 to TRBJ1-1, with 7 bases aligning to TRBD1. Per the germline V gene, CDR1 is SGHAT and CDR2 is FQNNGV. CDR3 length: 11 residues. In DNA, the CDR3 is TGTACCAACAGCCCCGGGACAGAAGCTCTCTTT. It yields the protein CTNSPGTEALF.

This clonotype was counted many times. One end of the junction is discordant with germline, which a read error may explain. The chain uses TRBV6-5 and TRBJ2-2, with a tentative D call TRBD2 (5 bases). Germline CDR1 reads MNHEY; CDR2 reads SVGAGI. This CDR3 is 15 amino acids long. The CDR3: CASSYAVDGTGKLFF. In nucleotides, the CDR3 is TGTGCCAGCAGTTACGCAGTGGACGGCACCGGGAAGCTGTTTTTT.

To note about this clonotype: A read error is likely, as this CDR3 ends without the conserved phenylalanine or tryptophan. The V call is TRBV11-2, the J call TRBJ2-1, with D maybe TRBD1 (6 bases). The CDR3 has 14 amino acids. Germline lookup yields CDR1 SGHAT and CDR2 FQNNGV. V shed 1 base and J shed 9 bases, with 13 bases lying between them. In DNA form, the CDR3 reads TGTGCCAGCAGCTTAGGATCTAGCAGGGGTGAGCAGTTCGTC. Amino acids: CASSLGSSRGEQFV.

This clonotype has a single count. An end of the junction differs from the germline gene, which may be a read error. This chain connects TRBV11-2 to TRBJ2-3, with D possibly TRBD2 on 6 matching bases. This CDR3 is built from 15 residues. Germline CDR1 is SGHAT and CDR2 is FQNNGV. This CDR3 reads CASSPGPAGPDEQYF. DNA for the CDR3: TGTGCGAGCAGCCCTGGACCAGCGGGCCCAGATGAGCAGTATTTT.